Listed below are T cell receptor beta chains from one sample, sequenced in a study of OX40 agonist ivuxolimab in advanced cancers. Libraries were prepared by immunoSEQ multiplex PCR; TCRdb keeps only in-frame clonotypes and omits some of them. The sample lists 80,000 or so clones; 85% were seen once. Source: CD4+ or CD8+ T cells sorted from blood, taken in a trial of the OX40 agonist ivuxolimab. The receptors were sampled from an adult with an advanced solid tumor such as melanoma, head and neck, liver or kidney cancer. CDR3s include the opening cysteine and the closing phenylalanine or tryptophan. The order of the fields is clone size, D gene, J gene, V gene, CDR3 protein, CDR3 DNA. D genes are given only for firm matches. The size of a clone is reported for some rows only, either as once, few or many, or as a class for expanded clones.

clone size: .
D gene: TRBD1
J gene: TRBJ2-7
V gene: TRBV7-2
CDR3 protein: CASSVRFGTGYVQYF
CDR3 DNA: TGTGCCAGCAGCGTCCGCTTTGGGACAGGTTATGTGCAGTACTTC

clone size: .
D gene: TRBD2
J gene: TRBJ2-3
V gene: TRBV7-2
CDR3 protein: CASSLLAGTDTQYF
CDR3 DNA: TGTGCCAGCAGCCTACTAGCGGGAACAGATACGCAGTATTTT

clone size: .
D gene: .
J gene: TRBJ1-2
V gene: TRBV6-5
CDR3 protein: CASSYGQGPGYTF
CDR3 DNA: TGTGCCAGCAGTTACGGGCAGGGACCGGGCTACACCTTC

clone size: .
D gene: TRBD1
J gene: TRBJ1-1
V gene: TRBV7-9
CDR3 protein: CASSALTGAEAFF
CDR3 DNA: TGTGCCAGCAGCGCCCTAACAGGGGCTGAAGCTTTCTTT

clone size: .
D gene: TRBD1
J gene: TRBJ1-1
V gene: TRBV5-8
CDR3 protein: CASSRDSLNTEAFF
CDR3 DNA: TGTGCCAGCAGCCGGGACAGCTTGAACACTGAAGCTTTCTTT

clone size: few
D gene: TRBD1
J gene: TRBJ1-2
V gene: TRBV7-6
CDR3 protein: CASSRGQTSYTF
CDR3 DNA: TGTGCCAGCAGCCGGGGACAGACAAGCTACACCTTC

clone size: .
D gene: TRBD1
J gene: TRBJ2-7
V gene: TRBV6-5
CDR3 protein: CASSYPGTADEQYF
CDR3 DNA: TGTGCCAGCAGTTACCCCGGGACAGCTGACGAGCAGTACTTC

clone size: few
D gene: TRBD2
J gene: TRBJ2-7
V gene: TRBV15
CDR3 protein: CATSRELAGLYEQYF
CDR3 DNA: TGTGCCACCAGCAGAGAGCTAGCGGGACTATACGAGCAGTACTTC

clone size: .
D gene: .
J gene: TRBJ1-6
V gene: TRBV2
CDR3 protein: CASSFRPNSPLHF
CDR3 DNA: TGTGCCAGCAGTTTTCGTCCTAATTCACCCCTCCACTTT

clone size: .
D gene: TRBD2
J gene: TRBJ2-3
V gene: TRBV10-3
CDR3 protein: CAISGPGRGGPDTQYF
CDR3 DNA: TGTGCCATCAGCGGACCCGGGCGGGGGGGACCAGATACGCAGTATTTT

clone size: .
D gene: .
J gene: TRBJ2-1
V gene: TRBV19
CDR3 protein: CASSDRDLRFF
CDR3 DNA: TGTGCCAGTAGTGACCGGGACTTAAGGTTCTTC

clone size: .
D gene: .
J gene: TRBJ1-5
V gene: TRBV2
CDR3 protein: CASSERIGNQPQHF
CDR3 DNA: TGTGCCAGCAGTGAAAGGATTGGGAATCAGCCCCAGCATTTT

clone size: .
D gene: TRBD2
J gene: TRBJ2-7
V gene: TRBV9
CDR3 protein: CASSVSSGGAGSYEQYF
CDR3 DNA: TGTGCCAGCAGCGTGAGTAGCGGGGGTGCCGGTTCCTACGAGCAGTACTTC

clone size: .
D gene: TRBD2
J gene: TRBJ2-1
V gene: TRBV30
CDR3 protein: CAWSQLAYNEQFF
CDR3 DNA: TGTGCCTGGAGTCAACTAGCGTACAATGAGCAGTTCTTC

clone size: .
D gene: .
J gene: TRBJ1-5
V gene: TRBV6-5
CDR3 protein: CASSRDSYNQPQHF
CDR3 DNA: TGTGCCAGCAGTCGCGACAGCTACAATCAGCCCCAGCATTTT

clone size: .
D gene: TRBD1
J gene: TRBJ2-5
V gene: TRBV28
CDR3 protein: CASSRGGVETQYF
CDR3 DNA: TGTGCCAGCAGTCGAGGGGGCGTGGAGACCCAGTACTTC

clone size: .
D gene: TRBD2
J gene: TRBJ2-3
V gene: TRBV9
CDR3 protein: CASTRGSGGLYTDTQYF
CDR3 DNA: TGTGCCAGCACCCGGGGTAGCGGGGGGCTTTACACAGATACGCAGTATTTT

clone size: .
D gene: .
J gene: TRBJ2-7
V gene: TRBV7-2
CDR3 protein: CASSLPQLEQYF
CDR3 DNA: TGTGCCAGCAGCTTACCCCAGCTGGAGCAGTACTTC

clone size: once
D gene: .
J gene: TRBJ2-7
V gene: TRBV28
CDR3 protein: CASSFGGIRLSYEQYF
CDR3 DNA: TGTGCCAGCAGTTTTGGGGGAATCCGGCTTAGTTACGAGCAGTACTTC

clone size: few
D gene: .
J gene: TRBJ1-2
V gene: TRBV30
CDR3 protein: CAWSLQGYGYTF
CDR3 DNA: TGTGCCTGGAGTCTGCAGGGGTATGGCTACACCTTC

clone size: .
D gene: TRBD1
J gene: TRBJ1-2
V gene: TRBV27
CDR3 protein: CASSLAQGASGYTF
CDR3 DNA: TGTGCCAGCAGTTTAGCTCAGGGGGCTAGTGGCTACACCTTC

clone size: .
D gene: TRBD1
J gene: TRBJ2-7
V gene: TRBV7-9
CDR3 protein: CASSSTGEGQYF
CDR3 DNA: TGTGCCAGCAGCTCTACAGGGGAAGGGCAGTACTTC

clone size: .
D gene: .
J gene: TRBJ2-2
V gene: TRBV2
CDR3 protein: CASSPTGYTGELFF
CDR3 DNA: TGTGCCAGCAGCCCCACAGGCTACACCGGGGAGCTGTTTTTT

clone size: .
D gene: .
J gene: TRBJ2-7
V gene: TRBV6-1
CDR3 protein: CASSEPRSTYEQYF
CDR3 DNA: TGTGCCAGCAGTGAACCCCGCTCCACCTACGAGCAGTACTTC

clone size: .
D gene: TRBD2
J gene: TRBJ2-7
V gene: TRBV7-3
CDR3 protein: CASSFQRGDEQYF
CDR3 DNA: TGTGCCAGCAGCTTCCAGCGGGGGGACGAGCAGTACTTC

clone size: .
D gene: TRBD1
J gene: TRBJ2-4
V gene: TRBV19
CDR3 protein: CASSRASRDREDQYF
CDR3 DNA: TGTGCCAGTTCTCGCGCTTCCCGGGACAGGGAGGATCAGTACTTC

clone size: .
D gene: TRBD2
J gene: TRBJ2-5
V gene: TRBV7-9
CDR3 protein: CASSPRIAGRQETQYF
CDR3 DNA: TGTGCCAGCAGCCCCCGGATAGCGGGACGGCAAGAGACCCAGTACTTC

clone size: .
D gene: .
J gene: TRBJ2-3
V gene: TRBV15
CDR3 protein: CATSRGIYSGITDTQYF
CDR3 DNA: TGTGCCACCAGCAGAGGTATTTACAGTGGGATCACAGATACGCAGTATTTT

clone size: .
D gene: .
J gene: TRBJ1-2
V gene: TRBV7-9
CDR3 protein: CASSLAGVNYGYTF
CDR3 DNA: TGTGCCAGCAGCTTAGCAGGCGTGAACTATGGCTACACCTTC

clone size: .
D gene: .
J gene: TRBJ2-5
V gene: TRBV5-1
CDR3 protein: CASSLNQQETQYF
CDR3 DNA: TGCGCCAGCAGCTTGAACCAGCAAGAGACCCAGTACTTC

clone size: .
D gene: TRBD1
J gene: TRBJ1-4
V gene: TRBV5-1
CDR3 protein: CASSLEGQGNEKLFF
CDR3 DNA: TGCGCCAGCAGCTTGGAAGGACAGGGAAACGAAAAACTGTTTTTT

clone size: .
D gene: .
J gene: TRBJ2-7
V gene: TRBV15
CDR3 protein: CATSRDRGYEQYF
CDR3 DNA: TGTGCCACCAGCAGAGATCGGGGCTACGAGCAGTACTTC

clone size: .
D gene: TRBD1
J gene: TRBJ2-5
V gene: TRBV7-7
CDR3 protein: CASSLGGQGGETQYF
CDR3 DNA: TGTGCCAGCAGCTTAGGGGGACAGGGGGGAGAGACCCAGTACTTC

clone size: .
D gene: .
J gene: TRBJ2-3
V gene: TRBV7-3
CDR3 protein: CASSLGVTRSTDTQYF
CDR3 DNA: TGTGCCAGCAGCTTAGGGGTTACGAGAAGCACAGATACGCAGTATTTT

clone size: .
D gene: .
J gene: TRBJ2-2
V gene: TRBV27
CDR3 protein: CASSFSRANTGELFF
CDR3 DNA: TGTGCCAGCAGTTTTTCCCGAGCGAACACCGGGGAGCTGTTTTTT

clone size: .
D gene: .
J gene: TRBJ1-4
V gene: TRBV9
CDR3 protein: CASSVGSHGEKLFF
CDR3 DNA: TGTGCCAGCAGCGTTGGCTCCCACGGTGAAAAACTGTTTTTT

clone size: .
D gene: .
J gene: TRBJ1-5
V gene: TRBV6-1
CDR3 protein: CASSFTSQPQHF
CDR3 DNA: TGTGCCAGCAGCTTTACTAGTCAGCCCCAGCATTTT

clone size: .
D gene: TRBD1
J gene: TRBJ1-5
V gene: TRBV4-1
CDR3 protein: CASSQKGGPGTGYYSNQPQHF
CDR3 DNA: TGCGCCAGCAGCCAAAAAGGGGGCCCCGGGACAGGATATTATAGCAATCAGCCCCAGCATTTT

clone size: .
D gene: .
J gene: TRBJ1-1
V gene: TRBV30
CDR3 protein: CAWSVMRLGDTEAFF
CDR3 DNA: TGTGCCTGGAGTGTTATGAGGCTAGGTGACACTGAAGCTTTCTTT

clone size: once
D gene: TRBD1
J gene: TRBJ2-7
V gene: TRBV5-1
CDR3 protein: CASSLPGQGYYEQYF
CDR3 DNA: TGCGCCAGCAGCTTACCGGGACAGGGGTACTACGAGCAGTACTTC

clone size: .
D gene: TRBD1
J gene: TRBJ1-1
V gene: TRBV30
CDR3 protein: CAWSGDRGDTEAFF
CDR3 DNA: TGTGCCTGGAGTGGGGACAGGGGAGACACTGAAGCTTTCTTT

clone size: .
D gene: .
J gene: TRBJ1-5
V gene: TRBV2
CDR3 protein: CASKRGRARDNQPQHF
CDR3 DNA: TGTGCCAGCAAGCGGGGCAGGGCTCGTGACAATCAGCCCCAGCATTTT

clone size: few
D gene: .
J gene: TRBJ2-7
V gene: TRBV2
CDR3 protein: CASSPSYEQYF
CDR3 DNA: TGTGCCAGCAGTCCCTCCTACGAGCAGTACTTC

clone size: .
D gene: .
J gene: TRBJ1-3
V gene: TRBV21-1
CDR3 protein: CASSTWETVDSGNTIYF
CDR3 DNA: TGTGCCAGCAGCACATGGGAGACAGTCGACTCTGGAAACACCATATATTTT

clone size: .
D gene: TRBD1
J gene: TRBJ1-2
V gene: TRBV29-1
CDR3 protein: CSAPYGTGVYGYTF
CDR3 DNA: TGCAGCGCCCCGTACGGGACAGGGGTCTATGGCTACACCTTC

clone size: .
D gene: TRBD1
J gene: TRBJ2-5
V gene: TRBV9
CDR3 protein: CASSNYGTGYQETQYF
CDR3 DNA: TGTGCCAGCAGCAATTACGGGACAGGGTACCAAGAGACCCAGTACTTC

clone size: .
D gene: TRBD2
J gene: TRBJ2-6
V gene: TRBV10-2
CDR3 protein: CASSEYGTSGMAGANVLTF
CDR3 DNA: TGCGCCAGCAGTGAGTATGGGACTAGCGGGATGGCCGGGGCCAACGTCCTGACTTTC

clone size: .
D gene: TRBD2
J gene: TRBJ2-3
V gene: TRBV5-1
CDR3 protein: CASSSTASGRIDTQYF
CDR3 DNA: TGCGCCAGCAGCTCTACGGCTAGCGGGAGAATAGATACGCAGTATTTT

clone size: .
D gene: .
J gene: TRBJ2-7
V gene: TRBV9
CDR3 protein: CASSPREGPTTYEQYF
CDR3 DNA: TGTGCCAGCAGCCCTCGCGAGGGGCCCACTACCTACGAGCAGTACTTC

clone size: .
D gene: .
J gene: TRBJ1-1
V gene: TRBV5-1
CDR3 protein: CASSPGQRGTEAFF
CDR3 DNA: TGCGCCAGCAGCCCCGGACAGCGGGGAACTGAAGCTTTCTTT

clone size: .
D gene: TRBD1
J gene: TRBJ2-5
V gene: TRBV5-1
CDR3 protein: CASSSGQGLWETQYF
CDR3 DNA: TGCGCCAGCAGCTCCGGACAGGGACTGTGGGAGACCCAGTACTTC

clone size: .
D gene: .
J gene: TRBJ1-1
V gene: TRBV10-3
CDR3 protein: CAIRAGDGNTEAFF
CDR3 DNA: TGTGCCATCAGGGCAGGTGATGGAAACACTGAAGCTTTCTTT

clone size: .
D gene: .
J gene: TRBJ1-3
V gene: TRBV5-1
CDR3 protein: CASSLGQGNGNTIYF
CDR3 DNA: TGCGCCAGCAGCTTGGGCCAGGGTAATGGAAACACCATATATTTT

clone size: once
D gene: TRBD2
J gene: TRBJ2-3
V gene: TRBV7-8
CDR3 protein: CASSSPGGASWGTDTQYF
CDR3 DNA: TGTGCCAGCAGCTCCCCGGGGGGAGCCTCCTGGGGCACAGATACGCAGTATTTT

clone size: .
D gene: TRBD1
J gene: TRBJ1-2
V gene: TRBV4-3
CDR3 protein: CASSQEGQGPYNYGYTF
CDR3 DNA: TGCGCCAGCAGCCAAGAGGGACAGGGGCCGTATAACTATGGCTACACCTTC

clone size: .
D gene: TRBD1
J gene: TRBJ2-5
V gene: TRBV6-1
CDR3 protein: CASSTGTGGETQYF
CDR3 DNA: TGTGCCAGCAGCACCGGGACAGGGGGTGAGACCCAGTACTTC

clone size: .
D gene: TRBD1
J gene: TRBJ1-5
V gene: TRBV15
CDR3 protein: CATSRDLDRGNQPQHF
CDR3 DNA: TGTGCCACCAGCAGAGATCTGGACAGGGGCAATCAGCCCCAGCATTTT

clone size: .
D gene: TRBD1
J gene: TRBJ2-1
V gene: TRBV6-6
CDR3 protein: CASSRQGWNEQFF
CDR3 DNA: TGTGCCAGCAGCCGACAGGGGTGGAATGAGCAGTTCTTC

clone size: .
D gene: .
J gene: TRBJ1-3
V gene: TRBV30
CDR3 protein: CAWSKGISGNTIYF
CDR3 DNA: TGTGCCTGGAGTAAGGGGATCTCTGGAAACACCATATATTTT